This TCR beta chain originates from a study of post-analysis software for immune sequencing data (dated by TCRdb to the mid-2010s). Notes on the research overall: Recorded disease courses included relapsing-remitting, secondary progressive and progressive-relapsing multiple sclerosis, with some patients lacking subtype annotation. The patient repertoires were compared against approximately ten previously published healthy control repertoires obtained from donors aged 6 to 25 years. A subset of samples was prepared in parallel using single-end sample barcoding, then pooled and co-amplified after Illumina adapter ligation.

To demonstrate the VDJtools post-analysis software, TCR beta repertoires were profiled from the peripheral blood of about 13 young patients with multiple sclerosis. The patients with multiple sclerosis were children and adolescents between about 6 and 16 years of age. Its CDR3 holds 15 amino acids, cysteine through phenylalanine. Only the CDR3 part of the read is kept: 45 bases, read in frame from the first base. The germline V and J ends show losses of 6 bases and 1 base respectively, and no gene match explains 8 bases of the junction. Comment on this clonotype: Its antigen remains unidentified. No base-level quality is on record; no much larger clone is a single base apart.

Study-wide findings and limitations: Normalized Chao1 diversity was significantly lower in multiple sclerosis patients than controls, suggesting substantial peripheral T-cell clonal expansion. Roughly 5 TRBV segments, including TRBV5-6, TRBV5-1 and TRBV20-1, were significantly more frequent in patients than controls. The control group was slightly older than the multiple sclerosis patient group. Direct clustering with F measure showed strong co-clustering of samples prepared in the same batch, prompting a batch-effect correction.

Library prep was done by PCR. The instrument given in TCRdb is Illumina HiSeq 2500. To reduce PCR and sequencing biases, unique molecular identifiers were incorporated into the TCR beta cDNA libraries. Per 1 to 10 million input T cells, approximately 500,000 cDNA molecules were obtained, such that each molecule approximated one T cell. The patient libraries were prepared and sequenced using the same protocol as the earlier healthy control dataset. Samples belonging to the same batch were prepared together, multiplexed and sequenced on a shared HiSeq lane. The authors' analysis ran thus. MIGEC was used to process the raw barcoded reads, and molecular identifier groups with only a single read were discarded before consensus assembly and CDR3 extraction. Clonotype tables were post-analysed with VDJtools, normalizing diversity by down-sampling all datasets to the smallest sample size. To correct batch-related cross-sample contamination, repertoire overlap clustering matched CDR3 amino acid sequences but not nucleotide sequences. The public reads were reanalyzed by TCRdb: fastp trimming at Q25, MiXCR alignment, in-frame beta chains only. Every CDR3 protein is listed once, alongside the most common genes and DNA of its rows. TCRdb, rather than the study authors, made the V and J calls. The sample has 740,000 or so distinct CDR3 sequences on record, approximately 53% of them singletons. Together, the top ten hold roughly 4.4% of the sample.

Source material: blood. The rearranged chain carries TRBV12-3 or TRBV12-4 and TRBJ1-1; TRBD1 matches 7 bases in the middle. This sequence originates from a girl between 10 and 17 years old with multiple sclerosis. The CDR3 here reads CASSATGRKNTEAFF. The sequenced DNA: TGTGCCAGCAGCGCGACAGGGCGGAAGAACACTGAAGCTTTCTTT.